Included here is one T cell receptor beta chain sequence, with context. No antigen is known for it. The CDR3 loop spans 15 amino acids. The germline V gene encodes CDR1 SGHVS and CDR2 FQNEAQ. The V and J ends lost 4 bases and 6 bases, in that order; junction bases with no gene match: 8. The data were taken from a study of cytomegalovirus exposure and HLA in healthy donors. A multiplex PCR was run with 60 Vbeta primers and 13 Jbeta primers. Measured with immunoSEQ multiplex PCR; TCRdb has only the in-frame clones, and not every one. The table includes 140,000 to 150,000 clones, 80% to 90% detected once. Study-level findings and limits: There were some V segments, including TRBV6-2 and TRBV6-3, excluded as indistinguishable. As was reported, the classifier diagnosed cytomegalovirus status with high specificity and sensitivity. Altogether, more than 150 TCR beta chains were recorded as cytomegalovirus-associated.

Sequenced: PBMCs. The receptor comes from a boy aged 2-15 years in good health and CMV-seronegative. The chain carries TRBV7-8 and TRBJ2-7; 11 bases align to TRBD1. The CDR3 bases are TGTGCCAGCAGCTCCGCCGGGACAGGGGGTCGCGAGCAGTACTTC. Residues: CASSSAGTGGREQYF. Looking up the rest from reference TRBV7-8 and TRBJ2-7 gives the full variable domain: GAGVSQSPRYKVAKRGQDVALRCDPISGHVSLFWYQQALGQGPEFLTYFQNEAQLDKSGLPSDRFFAERPEGSVSTLKIQRTQQEDSAVYLCASSSAGTGGREQYFGPGTRLTVT.